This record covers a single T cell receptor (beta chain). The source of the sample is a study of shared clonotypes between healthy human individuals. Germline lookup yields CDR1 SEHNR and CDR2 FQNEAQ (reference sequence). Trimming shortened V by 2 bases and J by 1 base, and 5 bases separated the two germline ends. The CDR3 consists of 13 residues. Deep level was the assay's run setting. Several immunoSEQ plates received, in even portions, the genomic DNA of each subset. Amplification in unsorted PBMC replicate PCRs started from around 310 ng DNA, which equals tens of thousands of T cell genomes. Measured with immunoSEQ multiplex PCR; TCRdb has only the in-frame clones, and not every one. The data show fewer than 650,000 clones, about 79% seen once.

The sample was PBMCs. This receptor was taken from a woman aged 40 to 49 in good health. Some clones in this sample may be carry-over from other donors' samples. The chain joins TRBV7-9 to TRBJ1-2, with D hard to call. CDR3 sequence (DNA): TGTGCCAGCAGCTTACCGGGTAACTATGGCTACACCTTC. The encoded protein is CASSLPGNYGYTF. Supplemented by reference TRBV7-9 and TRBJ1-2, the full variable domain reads DTGVSQNPRHKITKRGQNVTFRCDPISEHNRLYWYRQTLGQGPEFLTYFQNEAQLEKSRLLSDRFSAERPKGSFSTLEIQRTEQGDSAMYLCASSLPGNYGYTFGSGTRLTVV.